These 25 T cell receptor beta chains came from one sample sequenced in a study of blood T cell repertoires in COVID-19. Assay used: immunoSEQ multiplex PCR; TCRdb lists only in-frame clones, some missing. The sample yields over 450,000 clones, 89% seen once. Material: peripheral blood. These receptors were collected from a man aged 18-30 years with COVID-19, enrolled during active disease.

V usage is TRBV19 and J usage is TRBJ2-5; D is perhaps TRBD2 (6 bases). V lost 5 bases and J lost 5, with 18 bases in between. This CDR3 spans 15 amino acids. In germline, CDR1 is LNHDA, CDR2 SQIVND (reference sequence). The CDR3 region is CASSATLTGAETQYF. CDR3 DNA: TGTGCCAGTAGTGCCACCTTGACGGGAGCGGAGACCCAGTACTTC.

The chain has TRBV10-2 and TRBJ1-1, with no clear D. Germline V lookup: CDR1 WSHSY, CDR2 SAAADI. Between the trimmed V and J ends, which lost 3 bases and 5 bases, there was a span of 10 bases. This CDR3 is built from 13 residues. The CDR3, as DNA: TGCGCCAGCAGTGAACTATATACTACTGAAGCTTTCTTT. Translated: CASSELYTTEAFF.

The chain employs TRBV30 and TRBJ2-3, with D possibly TRBD2 on 6 matching bases. CDR1 is GTSNPN, CDR2 SVGIG, per germline (reference sequence). V lost 5 bases to trimming and J lost 1 base, with 13 bases between them. There are 14 residues in the CDR3. This CDR3 is CAWELASRTDTQYF. CDR3 DNA: TGTGCCTGGGAACTAGCTTCTCGCACAGATACGCAGTATTTT.

The chain combines TRBV7-2 with TRBJ1-5, with 8 bases matching TRBD1. The CDR3 extends over 15 amino acids. The germline V gene encodes CDR1 SGHTA and CDR2 FQGNSA. Trimming removed 3 bases from V and 1 base from J; junction bases left unmatched: 2. CDR3 DNA: TGTGCCAGCAGCTTCTGGACAGGGAGCAATCAGCCCCAGCATTTT. Its protein is CASSFWTGSNQPQHF.

This clone was seen once. The V and J genes are TRBV19 and TRBJ2-7; 7 bases are shared with TRBD2. Losses at the gene ends were 6 bases for V and 7 bases for J; bases not matched to a gene: 9. This CDR3 comprises 13 residues. Germline V CDR1 and CDR2: LNHDA, SQIVND (reference sequence). The CDR3 here is CASRGGTPGEQYF. The CDR3 DNA follows: TGTGCCAGTAGGGGGGGGACCCCGGGAGAGCAGTACTTC.

V and J are TRBV30 and TRBJ2-7, with D tentatively TRBD1 (7 bases). V lost 1 base and J lost 2, with 9 bases in between. This CDR3 is built from 13 residues. CDR1 and CDR2 (germline): GTSNPN, SVGIG (reference sequence). The CDR3 nucleotides are TGTGCCTGGAGTGCAGGGGGGCCCTACGAGCAGTACTTC. Protein: CAWSAGGPYEQYF.

The chain joins TRBV15 to TRBJ1-5; perhaps TRBD1 as D (5 bases). CDR1 and CDR2 (germline): LNHNV, YYDKDF (reference sequence). V dropped 0 bases and J dropped 4 bases, with 10 bases sitting between them. The CDR3 totals 15 residues. CDR3: CATSRDRQTNQPQHF. As DNA, the CDR3 is TGTGCCACCAGCAGAGATAGACAGACTAATCAGCCCCAGCATTTT.

The chain recombines TRBV19 with TRBJ2-2; a possible D gene is TRBD1 (6 bases). This CDR3 has 16 residues. Between the trimmed V and J ends, which lost 3 bases and 5 bases, there was a span of 16 bases. Germline assignment: CDR1 LNHDA and CDR2 SQIVND (reference sequence). In DNA form, the CDR3 reads TGTGCCAGTAGTATTAGCCCAGGGGAAGGAACCGGGGAGCTGTTTTTT. Translating gives CASSISPGEGTGELFF.

The J gene is TRBJ2-7, the V gene TRBV7-9; 9 positions agree with TRBD1. Germline V lookup: CDR1 SEHNR, CDR2 FQNEAQ (reference sequence). There are 15 residues in the CDR3. Unmatched junction bases numbered 9, after V lost 4 bases and J lost 5 bases. The CDR3 sequence: CASSSPGTGMDEQYF. CDR3 DNA: TGTGCCAGCAGCTCCCCCGGGACAGGGATGGACGAGCAGTACTTC.

The chain uses TRBV3-1 (or the pseudogene TRBV3-2) and TRBJ1-2; no definite D call. The germline CDR1 and CDR2 sequences are LGHDT and YNNKEL (reference sequence). Trimming stripped 5 bases from V and 3 bases from J, with 16 bases between. The CDR3 is made up of 15 amino acids. CDR3 residues: CASSSRTGVDYGYTF. The CDR3 nucleotides are TGTGCCAGCAGCTCACGGACGGGAGTCGACTATGGCTACACCTTC.

The chain combines TRBV19 with TRBJ1-2; tentative D call: TRBD1 (6 bases). The germline V gene encodes CDR1 LNHDA and CDR2 SQIVND (reference sequence). This CDR3 spans 14 amino acids. The V end lost 4 bases, the J end lost 3 bases, and 12 bases lay between the germline ends. The CDR3 protein is CASSRGGLDYGYTF. CDR3 coding DNA: TGTGCCAGTAGTAGAGGGGGTTTGGACTATGGCTACACCTTC.

V is TRBV11-2 and J is TRBJ1-2; D is possibly TRBD1 (6 bases). V lost 4 bases, J lost 4 bases, and 7 bases lay in between. The length of the CDR3 is 12 residues. The V gene's germline CDR1 is SGHAT and CDR2 FQNNGV. CDR3 protein: CASSSDSYGYTF. CDR3 nucleotides: TGTGCCAGCAGCTCGGACAGCTATGGCTACACCTTC.

The gene calls are TRBV18 and TRBJ2-4, with TRBD2 matching 8 bases. V gave up 6 bases and J gave up 1 base; unmatched junction bases: 17. CDR3 length: 19 amino acids. Per germline, CDR1 KGHSH and CDR2 LQKENI. The CDR3 spells CASSLLAREGRGAKNIQYF. The DNA for the CDR3 is TGTGCCAGCTCGCTACTAGCCCGGGAGGGAAGAGGGGCCAAAAACATTCAGTACTTC.

The rearrangement joins TRBV19 to TRBJ1-1; a weak D match, TRBD1 (6 bases). In germline, CDR1 is LNHDA, CDR2 SQIVND (reference sequence). V was clipped by 5 bases and J by 0 bases, with 13 bases between them. The CDR3 length is 15 residues. The CDR3 coding sequence is TGTGCCAGTAGTCTAGGACAGAGCATGAACACTGAAGCTTTCTTT. Amino acids: CASSLGQSMNTEAFF.

Only one count was recorded for this clone. The chain employs TRBV7-9 and TRBJ1-3, with D unresolved. Trimming left V 2 bases short and J 3 bases short, with 2 bases between. This CDR3 is 12 amino acids long. Germline CDR1 and CDR2: SEHNR and FQNEAQ (reference sequence). CDR3 coding DNA: TGTGCCAGCAGCTTATATGGAAACACCATATATTTT. Translating gives CASSLYGNTIYF.

The CDR3 bases are TGTGCCAGCAGTTACTCGGCCACAGGGGTCTCCGAGACCCAGTACTTC. Protein: CASSYSATGVSETQYF. The rearrangement uses TRBV6-5 and TRBJ2-5, with TRBD1 matching 7 bases. V lost 0 bases, J lost 5 bases, and 9 bases stayed unmatched. Looked up from germline, CDR1 is MNHEY and CDR2 is SVGAGI. The CDR3 loop spans 16 amino acids.

The chain joins TRBV19 to TRBJ1-2, with D unclear. Trimming stripped 5 bases from V and 5 bases from J, with 15 bases between. Germline CDR1 reads LNHDA; CDR2 reads SQIVND (reference sequence). The CDR3 is made up of 14 amino acids. The CDR3 nucleotides are TGTGCCAGTAGTTCACAACAACAGTCGTATGGCTACACCTTC. This encodes CASSSQQQSYGYTF.

This sequence joins TRBV11-2 and TRBJ2-2; D possibly corresponds to TRBD1 (6 bases). The CDR3 has 15 amino acids. Germline CDR1 reads SGHAT; CDR2 reads FQNNGV. The germline V and J ends were trimmed by 0 bases and 5 bases, with 10 bases remaining between them. CDR3 residues: CASSLDRGETGELFF. For the CDR3, the DNA is TGTGCCAGCAGCTTAGACAGGGGTGAAACCGGGGAGCTGTTTTTT.

The chain recombines TRBV2 with TRBJ1-4; D gene unclear. With 8 bases removed from V and 2 bases from J, the gap between germline ends came to 6 bases. In germline, CDR1 is SNHLY, CDR2 FYNNEI. There are 12 residues in the CDR3. The CDR3: CASGRTNEKLFF. In DNA, the CDR3 is TGTGCCAGCGGCCGCACTAATGAAAAACTGTTTTTT.

The chain joins TRBV15 to TRBJ1-5; D gene unclear. Trimming left V 4 bases short and J 1 base short, with 17 bases between. From germline, CDR1 is LNHNV and CDR2 YYDKDF (reference sequence). CDR3 length equals 17 residues. CDR3 coding DNA: TGTGCCACCAGCATCGGGAGGGTGGGTACGAGCAATCAGCCCCAGCATTTT. Translated: CATSIGRVGTSNQPQHF. Combining the CDR3 with reference TRBV15 and TRBJ1-5 gives the whole variable domain DAMVIQNPRYQVTQFGKPVTLSCSQTLNHNVMYWYQQKSSQAPKLLFHYYDKDFNNEADTPDNFQSRRPNTSFCFLDIRSPGLGDTAMYLCATSIGRVGTSNQPQHFGDGTRLSIL.

A few counts support this clone. The genes are TRBV6-5 and TRBJ2-5; 9 bases line up with TRBD2. This CDR3 spans 14 amino acids. CDR1 and CDR2 from the germline V gene are MNHEY and SVGAGI. V gave up 6 bases and J gave up 2 bases; unmatched junction bases: 4. For the CDR3, the DNA is TGTGCCAGCAGGTATAGCGGGGGTCAAGAGACCCAGTACTTC. It specifies CASRYSGGQETQYF.

As to this clone: The same CDR3 arises from other DNA sequences in this sample as well. CDR3 nucleotides: TGTGCCAGCAGTCCGGGACTAAACACCGGGGAGCTGTTTTTT. This translates into CASSPGLNTGELFF. V is TRBV27 and J is TRBJ2-2; 7 bases are shared with TRBD2. CDR3 length equals 14 residues. CDR1 MNHEY and CDR2 SMNVEV come from the germline V gene (reference sequence). The junction had 2 bases not matched to a gene; V was cut back by 5 bases and J by 2 bases.

V and J are TRBV5-1 and TRBJ2-2; TRBD2 aligns across 10 bases. The CDR3 totals 18 residues. Germline-derived CDR1 and CDR2 are SGHRS and YFSETQ. With 4 bases clipped from V and 3 bases from J, the junction kept 12 bases outside the gene matches. The CDR3 DNA sequence: TGCGCCAGCAGCATAACCGGGACTAGCGCAGAGTACACCGGGGAGCTGTTTTTT. This translates into CASSITGTSAEYTGELFF.

The table lists this clone with a count of one. The chain carries TRBV7-6 and TRBJ1-1, with TRBD1 matching over 7 bases. This CDR3 has 13 amino acids. V shed 5 bases, J shed 4 bases, and the junction held 4 bases outside the gene matches. CDR1 SGHVS and CDR2 FNYEAQ come from the germline V gene. This chain's CDR3 is CASSPDRATEAFF. The CDR3 DNA sequence: TGTGCCAGCAGCCCCGACAGGGCCACTGAAGCTTTCTTT.

The genes are TRBV13 and TRBJ1-3, with D possibly matching TRBD1 (5 bases). CDR3 length: 15 amino acids. CDR1 PRHDT and CDR2 FYEKMQ come from the germline V gene (reference sequence). Trimming stripped 7 bases from V and 1 base from J, with 14 bases between. In DNA, the CDR3 is TGTGCCAGCACCTGGTACGGGGGATCTGGAAACACCATATATTTT. As protein: CASTWYGGSGNTIYF.